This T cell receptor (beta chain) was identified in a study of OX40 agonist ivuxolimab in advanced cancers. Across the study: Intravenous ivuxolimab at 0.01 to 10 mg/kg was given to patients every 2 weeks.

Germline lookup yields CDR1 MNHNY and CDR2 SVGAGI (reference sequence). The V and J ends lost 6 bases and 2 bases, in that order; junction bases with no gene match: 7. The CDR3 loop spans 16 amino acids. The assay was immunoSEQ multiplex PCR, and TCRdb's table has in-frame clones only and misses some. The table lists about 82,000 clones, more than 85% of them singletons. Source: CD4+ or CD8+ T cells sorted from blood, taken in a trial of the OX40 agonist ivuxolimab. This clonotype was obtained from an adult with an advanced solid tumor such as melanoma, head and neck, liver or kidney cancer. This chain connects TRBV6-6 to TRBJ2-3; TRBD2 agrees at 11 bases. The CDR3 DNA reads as TGTGCCAGCAGAGTTTCTAGCGGGGGGTACACAGATACGCAGTATTTT. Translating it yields CASRVSSGGYTDTQYF.